This section outlines one T cell receptor (beta chain) sequence together with its context. This specimen belongs to a study of blood T cell repertoires in COVID-19. Background on the study: The United States, Italy and Spain were the sources of the acute and convalescent COVID-19 samples. T cells, B-cell-depleted T cells, or PBMCs provided the cDNA or gDNA that served as material.

In the original analysis: Reference gene primers were amplified, and this amplification served to estimate nucleated cell counts. Produced via immunoSEQ multiplex PCR; TCRdb's table is partial and in-frame only. Clonal size and the V and J genes are those of that table, whereas D and trimming came from the DNA. Seen here are about half a million clones, around 85% observed once, and the top ten hold roughly 3.2%. The germline V gene has CDR1 KGHDR and CDR2 SFDVKD. V lost 4 bases, J lost 5 bases, and 6 bases stayed unmatched. The CDR3 covers 14 residues. The sequence came from a human donor in a cohort sampled during active COVID-19. Sequencing was performed on peripheral blood. The chain combines TRBV24-1 with TRBJ2-5, with 7 bases identical to TRBD1. CDR3 amino acids: CATSDDRVWETQYF. The CDR3, as DNA: TGTGCCACCAGTGACGACAGGGTTTGGGAGACCCAGTACTTC.